This T cell receptor beta chain is drawn from a study of blood T cell repertoires in COVID-19. In the study overall: In each case, the material was cDNA or gDNA derived from T cells, B-cell-depleted T cells, or PBMCs.

Produced via immunoSEQ multiplex PCR; TCRdb's table is partial and in-frame only. The top ten hold 6.5% to 7.5% of the sample, which has some 70,000 clones, approximately 90% seen once. The specimen sequenced was peripheral blood. The sequence was collected from an elderly woman with active COVID-19.

This CDR3 reads CASSISTSTDTQYF. CDR3 bases: TGTGCCAGTAGTATATCCACATCCACAGATACGCAGTATTTT. The V and J genes are TRBV19 and TRBJ2-3; D is ambiguous. Between the trimmed V and J ends, which lost 2 bases and 2 bases, there was a span of 8 bases. CDR3 size: 14 residues. Germline V gene data show CDR1 as LNHDA and CDR2 as SQIVND (reference sequence).